This is a list of T cell receptor beta chains from one sample in a study of cytomegalovirus exposure and HLA in healthy donors. Using immunoSEQ multiplex PCR, the repertoire was profiled, and TCRdb retains in-frame clones only, with some absent. The sample lists 130,000 to 150,000 clones, about 78% occurring once. Sequenced sample: PBMCs. The receptors stem from a man between 18 and 35 years old in good health and CMV-seronegative. Each CDR3 is given with its conserved first and last residue. The D gene is left open where the match is weak. The size of a clone is reported for some rows only, either as once, few or many, or as a class for expanded clones.

TRBV28	13	TRBJ1-2	-	-	TGTGCCAGCCGTTTTCAGGGGAACTATGGCTACACCTTC	CASRFQGNYGYTF
TRBV6-5	15	TRBJ2-2	-	-	TGTGCCAGCAGTTACGAGGGAACCAACACCGGGGAGCTGTTTTTT	CASSYEGTNTGELFF
TRBV7-8	15	TRBJ2-2	-	-	TGTGCCAGCAGCTCAGGCCAGACGAACACCGGGGAGCTGTTTTTT	CASSSGQTNTGELFF
TRBV27	14	TRBJ2-7	-	TRBD1	TGTGCCAGCAGTCAACCCGGGACAGGGCTCGAGCAGTACTTC	CASSQPGTGLEQYF
TRBV6-4	17	TRBJ2-2	few	TRBD2	TGTGCCAGCAGTGACTCTACTAGCGGGAGTATCGGCGGGGAGCTGTTTTTT	CASSDSTSGSIGGELFF
TRBV27	16	TRBJ2-1	few	TRBD2	TGTGCCAGCAGTTCCAGACTAGCGAGGGCCGGCAATGAGCAGTTCTTC	CASSSRLARAGNEQFF
TRBV29-1	16	TRBJ1-4	few	-	TGCAGCGTTGAAGGGCCCGAGGCAGCAACTAATGAAAAACTGTTTTTT	CSVEGPEAATNEKLFF
TRBV9	15	TRBJ1-1	few	-	TGTGCCAGCAGCGTAGGGGGCGCCGTGCACACTGAAGCTTTCTTT	CASSVGGAVHTEAFF
TRBV9	16	TRBJ1-2	-	-	TGTGCCAGCAGCGTAACTCCTGGGGGGGCGGACTATGGCTACACCTTC	CASSVTPGGADYGYTF
TRBV5-1	15	TRBJ1-1	-	-	TGCGCCAGCAGCGAAAGGACAGAAGTGAACACTGAAGCTTTCTTT	CASSERTEVNTEAFF
TRBV10-1	17	TRBJ2-7	-	TRBD2	TGCGCCAGCAGTGAGTTTGGACTAGCGGGAGAGTCCTACGAGCAGTACTTC	CASSEFGLAGESYEQYF
TRBV19	15	TRBJ2-5	few	TRBD2	TGTGCCAGTAGTGCGGGCGGGGGGTTACAAGAGACCCAGTACTTC	CASSAGGGLQETQYF
TRBV6-1	15	TRBJ2-3	-	TRBD2	TGTGCCAGCACCACGAGCGGGGGCCCCACAGATACGCAGTATTTT	CASTTSGGPTDTQYF
TRBV6-5	12	TRBJ1-4	-	-	TGTGCCACCAAACAGGGTAATGAAAAACTGTTTTTT	CATKQGNEKLFF
TRBV7-9	15	TRBJ2-1	-	TRBD1	TGTGCCAGCAGCCCCTGGGACAGACTCTACAATGAGCAGTTCTTC	CASSPWDRLYNEQFF